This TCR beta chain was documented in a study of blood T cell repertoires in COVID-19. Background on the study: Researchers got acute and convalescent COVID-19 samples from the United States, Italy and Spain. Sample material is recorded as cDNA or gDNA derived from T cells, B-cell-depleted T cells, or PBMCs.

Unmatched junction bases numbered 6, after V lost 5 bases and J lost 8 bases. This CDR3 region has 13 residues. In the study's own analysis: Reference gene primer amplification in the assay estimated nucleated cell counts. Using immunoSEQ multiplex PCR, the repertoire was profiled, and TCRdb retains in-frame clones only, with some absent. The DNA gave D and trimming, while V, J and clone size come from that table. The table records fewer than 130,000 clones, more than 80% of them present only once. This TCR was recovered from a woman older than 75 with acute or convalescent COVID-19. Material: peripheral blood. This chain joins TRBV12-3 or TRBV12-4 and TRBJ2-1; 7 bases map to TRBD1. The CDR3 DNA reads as TGTGCCAGCAGTATCCGGACAGGAGATGAGCAGTTCTTC. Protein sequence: CASSIRTGDEQFF.